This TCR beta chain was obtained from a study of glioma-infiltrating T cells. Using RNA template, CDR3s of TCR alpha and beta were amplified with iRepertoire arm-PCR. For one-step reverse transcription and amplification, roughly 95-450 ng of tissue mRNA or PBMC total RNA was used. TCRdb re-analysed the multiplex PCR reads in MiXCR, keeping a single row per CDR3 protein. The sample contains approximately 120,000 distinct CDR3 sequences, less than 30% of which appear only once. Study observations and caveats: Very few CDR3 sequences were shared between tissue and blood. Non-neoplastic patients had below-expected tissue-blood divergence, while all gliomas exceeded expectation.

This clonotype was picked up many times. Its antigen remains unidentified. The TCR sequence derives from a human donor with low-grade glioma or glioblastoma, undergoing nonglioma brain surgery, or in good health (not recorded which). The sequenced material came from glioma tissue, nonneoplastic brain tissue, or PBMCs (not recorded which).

CDR3 sequence reads: CASSLGPGTSGYNEQFF. CDR3 DNA sequence: TGTGCCAGCAGCTTAGGTCCCGGGACTAGCGGCTACAATGAGCAGTTCTTC. The V and J genes are TRBV7-2 and TRBJ2-1; 11 bases map to TRBD2. Looked up from germline, CDR1 is SGHTA and CDR2 is FQGNSA. Unmatched junction bases numbered 5, after V lost 1 base and J lost 3 bases. CDR3 length: 17 residues.